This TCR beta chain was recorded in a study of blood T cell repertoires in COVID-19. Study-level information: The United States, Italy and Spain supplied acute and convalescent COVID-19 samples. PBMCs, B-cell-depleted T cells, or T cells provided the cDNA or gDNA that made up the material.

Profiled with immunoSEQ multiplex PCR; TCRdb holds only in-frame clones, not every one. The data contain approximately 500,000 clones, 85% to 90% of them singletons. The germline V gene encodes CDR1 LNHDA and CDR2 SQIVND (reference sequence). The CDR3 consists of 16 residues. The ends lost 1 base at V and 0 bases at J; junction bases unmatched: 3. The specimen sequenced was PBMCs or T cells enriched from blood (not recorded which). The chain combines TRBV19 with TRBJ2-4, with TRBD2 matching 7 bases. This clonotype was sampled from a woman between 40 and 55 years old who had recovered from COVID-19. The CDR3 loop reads CASSIVGGLAKNIQYF. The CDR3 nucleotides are TGTGCCAGTAGTATAGTGGGGGGGTTAGCCAAAAACATTCAGTACTTC. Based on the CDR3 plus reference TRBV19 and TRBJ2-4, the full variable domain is DGGITQSPKYLFRKEGQNVTLSCEQNLNHDAMYWYRQDPGQGLRLIYYSQIVNDFQKGDIAEGYSVSREKKESFPLTVTSAQKNPTAFYLCASSIVGGLAKNIQYFGAGTRLSVL.